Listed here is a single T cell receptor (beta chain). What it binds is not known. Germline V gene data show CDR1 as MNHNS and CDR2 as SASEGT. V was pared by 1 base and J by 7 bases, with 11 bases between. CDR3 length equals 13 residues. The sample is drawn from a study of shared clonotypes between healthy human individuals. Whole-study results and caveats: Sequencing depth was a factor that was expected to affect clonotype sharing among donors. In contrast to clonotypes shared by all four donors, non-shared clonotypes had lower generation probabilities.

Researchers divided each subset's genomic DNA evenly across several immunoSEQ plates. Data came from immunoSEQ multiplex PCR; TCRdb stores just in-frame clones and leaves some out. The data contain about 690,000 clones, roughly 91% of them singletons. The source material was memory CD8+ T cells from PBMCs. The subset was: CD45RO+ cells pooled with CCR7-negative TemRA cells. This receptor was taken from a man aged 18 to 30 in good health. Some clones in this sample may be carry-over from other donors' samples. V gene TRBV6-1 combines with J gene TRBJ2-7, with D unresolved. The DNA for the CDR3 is TGTGCCAGCAGTGAAGTGGGGTTGAGGGAGCAGTACTTC. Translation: CASSEVGLREQYF.